Following are 31 T cell receptor beta chains from one sample sequenced in a study of T cell responses to AZD1222 COVID-19 vaccine (dated by TCRdb to about 2021). The library was built by means of the immunoSEQ multiplex PCR assay. TCRdb holds this immuneACCESS table with in-frame rearrangements only. Some clones are missing; in checked studies, unresolved V genes explain under half, and the rest has no known cause. Within this sample are 90,000 to 100,000 clones, with approximately 84% of them counted one time only. Clones ranked in the top ten supply approximately 14% of the sample. The sample's time point label is to be understood as: about 28 days (+/-7) after the second vaccine dose. Specimen: peripheral blood, collected 28 days after the second AZD1222 dose. Every receptor here comes from an adult who received the AZD1222 COVID-19 vaccine.

This chain connects TRBV18 to TRBJ1-6, with a tentative D call TRBD1 (5 bases). V lost 5 bases to trimming and J lost 9 bases, with 11 bases between them. Germline CDR1 and CDR2: KGHSH and LQKENI. CDR3 size: 13 residues. CDR3 coding DNA: TGTGCCAGCTCAGAGGACATACGTTCACCCCTCCACTTT. Its protein product is CASSEDIRSPLHF.

J is TRBJ1-6 and V is TRBV27; 8 nucleotides align to TRBD1. This CDR3 has 14 residues. Germline loops: CDR1 MNHEY, CDR2 SMNVEV (reference sequence). Unmatched junction bases numbered 4, after V lost 5 bases and J lost 7 bases. The CDR3, as DNA: TGTGCCAGCAGTCGCGACAGGGGAAATTCACCCCTCCACTTT. Its protein is CASSRDRGNSPLHF.

The table lists this clone with a few counts. The chain joins TRBV28 to TRBJ1-5; no reliable D call. This CDR3 is built from 15 residues. The V end lost 1 base, the J end lost 3 bases, and 10 bases lay between the germline ends. CDR1 MDHEN and CDR2 SYDVKM come from the germline V gene. CDR3 sequence (DNA): TGTGCCAGCAGTTTATTGGCAGATTACAATCAGCCCCAGCATTTT. It codes for CASSLLADYNQPQHF.

The V and J genes are TRBV3-1 (or the pseudogene TRBV3-2) and TRBJ2-2; D perhaps matches TRBD2 (5 bases). V gave up 4 bases and J gave up 6 bases, with 12 bases separating them. This CDR3 is 14 amino acids long. Germline V gene sequence: CDR1 LGHDT, CDR2 YNNKEL (reference sequence). The CDR3 nucleotides read TGTGCCAGCAGCCCAGAGTGGAGGTCCGGGGAGCTGTTTTTT. Its protein is CASSPEWRSGELFF.

In its sample, this clone was seen a few times. V gene TRBV5-1 combines with J gene TRBJ1-2; a possible D gene is TRBD1 (6 bases). This CDR3 has 16 residues. Trimming cost V 0 bases and J 10 bases, with 22 bases left between them. CDR1 is SGHRS, CDR2 YFSETQ, per germline. The DNA of the CDR3 is TGCGCCAGCAGCTTGGATGGACAGAGTGGGGGTAATCCCTACACCTTC. It is translated as CASSLDGQSGGNPYTF.

The chain uses TRBV5-1 and TRBJ2-7, with 8 positions matching TRBD2. J lost 6 bases, V lost 2 bases, and 10 bases had no gene match. This CDR3 has 15 amino acids. Per the germline V gene, CDR1 is SGHRS and CDR2 is YFSETQ. The CDR3 coding sequence is TGCGCCAGCAGCTTAGAGACTAGCGTCCCATCCGAGCAGTACTTC. Its protein is CASSLETSVPSEQYF.

The V call is TRBV5-4, the J call TRBJ2-1; 12 bases agree with TRBD2. This CDR3 has 15 residues. V lost 3 bases and J lost 4; bases outside the gene matches: 2. Germline-derived CDR1 and CDR2 are SGHNT and YYREEE (reference sequence). CDR3 sequence (DNA): TGTGCCAGCAGCTCCGGGACTAGCGGGTACAATGAGCAGTTCTTC. The encoded protein is CASSSGTSGYNEQFF.

The V gene is TRBV6-5, the J gene TRBJ1-2; D may be TRBD1 (5 bases). The CDR3 spans 15 residues. Trimming took 5 bases from V and 0 from J, leaving 13 bases between them. Germline CDR1 MNHEY, CDR2 SVGAGI. CDR3: CASSRLQGANYGYTF. The CDR3 bases are TGTGCCAGCAGTAGACTGCAGGGAGCTAACTATGGCTACACCTTC.

The rearrangement joins TRBV5-1 to TRBJ1-4; D not certain. CDR1 is SGHRS, CDR2 YFSETQ, per germline. This CDR3 spans 15 amino acids. V gave up 4 bases and J gave up 0 bases, with 10 bases separating them. CDR3 nucleotides: TGCGCCAGCAGCCGCCAGGCGGCAACTAATGAAAAACTGTTTTTT. It is translated as CASSRQAATNEKLFF.

The chain uses TRBV12-5 and TRBJ2-1; tentatively, D is TRBD1 (6 bases). The CDR3 extends over 13 amino acids. The V end lost 2 bases, the J end lost 9 bases, and 11 bases lay between the germline ends. Germline CDR1 LGHNT, CDR2 FRNRAP. CDR3 nucleotide sequence: TGTGCTAGTGGTTTGCTCCTAGGGGGTGAGCAGTTCTTC. This encodes CASGLLLGGEQFF.

V gene TRBV5-1 combines with J gene TRBJ2-2; tentatively, D is TRBD1 (6 bases). V gave up 4 bases and J gave up 0 bases, with 13 bases separating them. Germline CDR1 and CDR2: SGHRS and YFSETQ. The CDR3 extends over 16 amino acids. Here the CDR3 DNA reads TGCGCCAGCAGCCTCACCGGGACACCGAACACCGGGGAGCTGTTTTTT. Amino acids: CASSLTGTPNTGELFF.

The chain links TRBV4-1 to TRBJ1-1, with a possible D match to TRBD1 (6 bases). The V gene's germline CDR1 is MGHRA and CDR2 YSYEKL. The V end was cut by 0 bases, the J end by 9 bases, with 20 bases between. This CDR3 spans 16 amino acids. CDR3 region: CASSQDPAGGAGQAFF. CDR3 nucleotides: TGCGCCAGCAGCCAAGACCCTGCCGGGGGGGCGGGGCAAGCTTTCTTT.

This clone was recorded only once. This chain uses TRBV18 with TRBJ2-1; D gene uncertain. The CDR3 has 12 amino acids. Germline V lookup: CDR1 KGHSH, CDR2 LQKENI. V was pared by 3 bases and J by 5 bases, with 5 bases between. CDR3 DNA sequence: TGTGCCAGCTCACCGCTGGACAATGAGCAGTTCTTC. Translated, it gives CASSPLDNEQFF.

In DNA, the CDR3 is TGCGCCAGCAGCGTAGGGTACACTGAAGCTTTCTTT. This sequence encodes CASSVGYTEAFF. This sequence joins TRBV5-1 and TRBJ1-1, with D unresolved. V was clipped by 4 bases and J by 3 bases, with 7 bases between them. Germline CDR1 reads SGHRS; CDR2 reads YFSETQ. The CDR3 runs 12 residues. The full variable domain, with the rest looked up from reference TRBV5-1 and TRBJ1-1, is KAGVTQTPRYLIKTRGQQVTLSCSPISGHRSVSWYQQTPGQGLQFLFEYFSETQRNKGNFPGRFSGRQFSNSRSEMNVSTLELGDSALYLCASSVGYTEAFFGQGTRLTVV.

The chain employs TRBV10-3 and TRBJ2-6, with D maybe TRBD2 (6 bases). The CDR3 consists of 16 residues. V gave up 8 bases and J gave up 1 base, with 15 bases separating them. The germline V gene has CDR1 ENHRY and CDR2 SYGVKD. This CDR3 is CAIGGNTQSGANVLTF. The CDR3 DNA reads as TGTGCCATCGGAGGGAACACCCAGTCTGGGGCCAACGTCCTGACTTTC.

J is TRBJ1-5 and V is TRBV3-1 (or the pseudogene TRBV3-2); tentatively, D is TRBD1 (6 bases). V lost 3 bases and J lost 4, with 10 bases in between. CDR1 is LGHDT, CDR2 YNNKEL, per germline (reference sequence). CDR3 length equals 14 residues. The CDR3: CASSQGTTNQPQHF. CDR3 nucleotide sequence: TGTGCCAGCAGCCAGGGGACAACAAATCAGCCCCAGCATTTT.

This rearrangement joins TRBV5-1 to TRBJ2-5, with TRBD2 as a possible D gene (5 bases). Germline V gene lookup returns CDR1 SGHRS and CDR2 YFSETQ. The CDR3 totals 18 residues. The ends were cut back, 3 bases at V and 1 base at J, with 22 bases in the middle. The CDR3 DNA sequence: TGCGCCAGCAGCTACAAAGACACTAGTGGAGTATTCCAAGAGACCCAGTACTTC. Protein sequence: CASSYKDTSGVFQETQYF.

This sequence joins TRBV6-5 and TRBJ2-7, with D unclear. This CDR3 has 13 amino acids. Germline lookup yields CDR1 MNHEY and CDR2 SVGAGI. Between the trimmed V and J ends, which lost 7 bases and 5 bases, there was a span of 15 bases. The CDR3: CASKDFRTDEQYF. Here the CDR3 DNA reads TGTGCCAGCAAAGACTTCAGGACGGACGAGCAGTACTTC.

The rearrangement links TRBV24-1 to TRBJ2-7, with D hard to call. The length of the CDR3 is 12 residues. Germline values: CDR1 KGHDR, CDR2 SFDVKD. Between the trimmed V and J ends, which lost 4 bases and 2 bases, there was a span of 5 bases. The CDR3 DNA sequence: TGTGCCACCAGTGACCTCACCTACGAGCAGTACTTC. Translated, it gives CATSDLTYEQYF.

CDR3 amino acids: CASSEFGSGGRYGYTF. The CDR3 nucleotides read TGTGCCAGCAGTGAATTTGGGTCAGGGGGCCGCTATGGCTACACCTTC. The V call is TRBV6-1, the J call TRBJ1-2, with 8 bases fitting TRBD1. Germline lookup yields CDR1 MNHNS and CDR2 SASEGT. V shed 2 bases, J shed 4 bases, and the junction held 9 bases outside the gene matches. The length of the CDR3 is 16 residues.

The chain employs TRBV29-1 and TRBJ1-2; D not resolved. Trimming removed 3 bases from V and 2 bases from J, with 10 bases in between. CDR1 is SQVTM and CDR2 is ANQGSEA in the germline V gene. CDR3 length: 13 amino acids. CDR3 bases: TGCAGCGTTGATTCAGCTAGGAACTATGGCTACACCTTC. Residues: CSVDSARNYGYTF.

This clone is a singleton in its sample. The chain combines TRBV9 with TRBJ1-1; D ambiguous. Between the trimmed V and J ends, which lost 0 bases and 6 bases, there was a span of 9 bases. The CDR3 runs 13 residues. Germline V lookup: CDR1 SGDLS, CDR2 YYNGEE. The CDR3 coding sequence is TGTGCCAGCAGCGTAGATATTGGGGCTGAAGCTTTCTTT. Translated: CASSVDIGAEAFF.

This clone has just a few counts. The sample holds other DNA sequences that translate to the same CDR3. The chain couples TRBV6-5 to TRBJ1-5, with D uncertain. Germline V lookup: CDR1 MNHEY, CDR2 SVGAGI. The CDR3 runs to 14 residues. With 2 bases removed from V and 4 bases from J, the gap between germline ends came to 9 bases. In DNA, the CDR3 is TGTGCCAGCAGTTACGGAGGGAGTAATCAGCCCCAGCATTTT. It codes for CASSYGGSNQPQHF.

The V and J genes are TRBV11-3 and TRBJ2-1; D is possibly TRBD2 (5 bases). This CDR3 has 16 amino acids. CDR1 and CDR2 (germline): SGHNT, YENEEA. Trimming left V 6 bases short and J 6 bases short, with 21 bases between. The DNA of the CDR3 is TGTGCCAGCAGACGGACCTCGAGTGGGAGTGGCAATGAGCAGTTCTTC. Translated, it gives CASRRTSSGSGNEQFF. Full variable domain (outside the CDR3, taken from reference TRBV11-3 and TRBJ2-1): EAGVVQSPRYKIIEKKQPVAFWCNPISGHNTLYWYLQNLGQGPELLIRYENEEAVDDSQLPKDRFSAERLKGVDSTLKIQPAELGDSAVYLCASRRTSSGSGNEQFFGPGTRLTVL.

J is TRBJ2-5 and V is TRBV5-1; D might be TRBD1 (7 bases). Germline assignment: CDR1 SGHRS and CDR2 YFSETQ. This CDR3 region has 18 residues. The V and J ends lost 3 bases and 4 bases respectively, with 25 bases between them. CDR3 loop: CASSSGGGRLPRGETQYF. CDR3 nucleotides: TGCGCCAGCAGCTCAGGGGGAGGACGGTTACCGAGGGGAGAGACCCAGTACTTC.

The rearrangement uses TRBV29-1 and TRBJ2-7, with 7 nucleotides matching TRBD1. CDR1 is SQVTM and CDR2 is ANQGSEA in the germline V gene. V lost 5 bases, J lost 2 bases, and 6 bases stayed unmatched. This CDR3 has 13 amino acids. DNA for the CDR3: TGCAGCGTTTCCCCGGGACAGCCCTACGAGCAGTACTTC. This gives the protein CSVSPGQPYEQYF.

The chain combines TRBV27 with TRBJ1-6; D not resolved. CDR3 size: 14 residues. Per the germline V gene, CDR1 is MNHEY and CDR2 is SMNVEV (reference sequence). The V end lost 6 bases, the J end lost 6 bases, and 12 bases lay between the germline ends. The CDR3 bases are TGTGCCAGCAGCTTTCTAGGGAGTAATTCACCCCTCCACTTT. It translates to CASSFLGSNSPLHF.

The CDR3 sequence is CASSSAFPGAETQYF. Here the CDR3 DNA reads TGCGCCAGCAGCTCGGCTTTCCCTGGGGCAGAGACCCAGTACTTC. V and J are TRBV5-1 and TRBJ2-5; tentative D call: TRBD1 (5 bases). With 3 bases removed from V and 4 bases from J, the gap between germline ends came to 16 bases. The CDR3 contains 15 residues. CDR1 SGHRS and CDR2 YFSETQ come from the germline V gene.

V usage is TRBV7-3 and J usage is TRBJ1-2, with TRBD1 matching over 7 bases. Trimming took 3 bases from V and 4 from J; bases not matched to a gene: 8. Germline V gives CDR1 SGHTA, CDR2 FQGTGA. There are 15 residues in the CDR3. The CDR3 nucleotides are TGTGCCAGCAGCTTCGAGGGGGCGGCCCCCTATGGCTACACCTTC. Residues: CASSFEGAAPYGYTF.

V and J are TRBV19 and TRBJ1-1; 8 positions agree with TRBD1. The V gene end was trimmed by 4 bases and the J gene end by 0 bases; junction bases not matched to a gene: 4. The CDR3 length is 15 residues. CDR1 is LNHDA, CDR2 SQIVND, per germline (reference sequence). CDR3 sequence (DNA): TGTGCCAGTAGTACCCCGGACAGGGTGAACACTGAAGCTTTCTTT. It encodes CASSTPDRVNTEAFF.

This CDR3 reads CASSPLWGQEINQPQHF. CDR3 DNA sequence: TGTGCCAGTAGTCCCCTATGGGGACAAGAAATTAATCAGCCCCAGCATTTT. The rearrangement links TRBV19 to TRBJ1-5; TRBD1 is a possible D gene (6 bases). The CDR3 consists of 17 residues. Trimming left V 5 bases short and J 4 bases short, with 21 bases between. Germline CDR1 is LNHDA and CDR2 is SQIVND (reference sequence).